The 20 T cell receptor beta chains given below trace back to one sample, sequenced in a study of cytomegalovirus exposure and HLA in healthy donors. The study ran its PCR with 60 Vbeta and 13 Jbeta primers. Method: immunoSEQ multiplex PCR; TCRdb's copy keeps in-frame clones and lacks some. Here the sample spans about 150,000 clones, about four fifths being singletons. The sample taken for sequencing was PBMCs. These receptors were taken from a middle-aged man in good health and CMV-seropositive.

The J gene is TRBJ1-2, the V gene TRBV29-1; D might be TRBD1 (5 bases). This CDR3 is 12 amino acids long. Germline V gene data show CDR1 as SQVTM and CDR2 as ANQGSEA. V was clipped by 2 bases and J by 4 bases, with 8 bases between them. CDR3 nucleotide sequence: TGCAGCGTTGAATCAGGGATCTATGGCTACACCTTC. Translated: CSVESGIYGYTF.

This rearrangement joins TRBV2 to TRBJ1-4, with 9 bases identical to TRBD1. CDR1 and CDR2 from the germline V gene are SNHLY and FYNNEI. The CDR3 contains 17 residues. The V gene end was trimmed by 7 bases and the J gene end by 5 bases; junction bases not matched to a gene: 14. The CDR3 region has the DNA TGTGCCAGCACTGAGGGGACAGGGTTTTATGTCAATGAAAAACTGTTTTTT. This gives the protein CASTEGTGFYVNEKLFF.

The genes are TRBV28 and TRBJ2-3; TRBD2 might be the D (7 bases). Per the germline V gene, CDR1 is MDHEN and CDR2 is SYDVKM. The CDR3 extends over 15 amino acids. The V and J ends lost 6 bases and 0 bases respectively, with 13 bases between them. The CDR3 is CASSGGTTSTDTQYF. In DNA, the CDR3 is TGTGCCAGCAGCGGGGGGACAACTAGCACAGATACGCAGTATTTT. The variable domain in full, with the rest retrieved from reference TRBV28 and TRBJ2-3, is DVKVTQSSRYLVKRTGEKVFLECVQDMDHENMFWYRQDPGLGLRLIYFSYDVKMKEKGDIPEGYSVSREKKERFSLILESASTNQTSMYLCASSGGTTSTDTQYFGPGTRLTVL.

The CDR3 region is CASSRLAGGLAKNIQYF. The CDR3, as DNA: TGTGCCAGCAGTCGTTTAGCGGGAGGGCTAGCCAAAAACATTCAGTACTTC. The J gene is TRBJ2-4, the V gene TRBV27, with 11 positions matching TRBD2. CDR3 size: 17 residues. Germline lookup yields CDR1 MNHEY and CDR2 SMNVEV (reference sequence). V gave up 5 bases and J gave up 0 bases; unmatched junction bases: 6.

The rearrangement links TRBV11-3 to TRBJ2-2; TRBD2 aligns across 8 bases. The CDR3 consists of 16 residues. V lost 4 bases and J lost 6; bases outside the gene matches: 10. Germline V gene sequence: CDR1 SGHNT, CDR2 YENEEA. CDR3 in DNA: TGTGCCAGCAGCTCTCCGACTAGCGCCTCCCCCGGGGAGCTGTTTTTT. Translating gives CASSSPTSASPGELFF.

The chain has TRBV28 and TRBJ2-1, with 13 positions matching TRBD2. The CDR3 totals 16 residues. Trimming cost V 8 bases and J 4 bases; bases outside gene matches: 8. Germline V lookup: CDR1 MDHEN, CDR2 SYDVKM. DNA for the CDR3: TGTGCCAGCCTCGGACTAGCGGGAGAAGCATACAATGAGCAGTTCTTC. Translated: CASLGLAGEAYNEQFF.

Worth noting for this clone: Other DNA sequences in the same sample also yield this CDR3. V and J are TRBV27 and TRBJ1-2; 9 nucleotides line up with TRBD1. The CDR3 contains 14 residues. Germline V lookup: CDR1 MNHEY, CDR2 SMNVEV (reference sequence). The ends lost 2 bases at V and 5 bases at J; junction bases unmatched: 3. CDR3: CASSLRDRVYGYTF. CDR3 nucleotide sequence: TGTGCCAGCAGTTTAAGGGACAGGGTTTATGGCTACACCTTC.

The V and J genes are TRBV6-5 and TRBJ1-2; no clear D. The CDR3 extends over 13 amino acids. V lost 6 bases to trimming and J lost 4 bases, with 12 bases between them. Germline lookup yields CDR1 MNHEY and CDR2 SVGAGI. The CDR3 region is CASSAGLRYGYTF. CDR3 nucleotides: TGTGCCAGCAGCGCCGGACTGCGCTATGGCTACACCTTC.

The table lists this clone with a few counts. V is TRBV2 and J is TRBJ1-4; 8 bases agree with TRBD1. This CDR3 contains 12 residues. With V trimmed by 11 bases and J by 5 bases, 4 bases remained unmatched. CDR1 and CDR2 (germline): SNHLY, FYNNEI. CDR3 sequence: CASRQGNEKLFF. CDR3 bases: TGTGCCTCCCGACAGGGGAATGAAAAACTGTTTTTT. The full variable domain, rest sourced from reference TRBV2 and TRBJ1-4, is EPEVTQTPSHQVTQMGQEVILRCVPISNHLYFYWYRQILGQKVEFLVSFYNNEISEKSEIFDDQFSVERPDGSNFTLKIRSTKLEDSAMYFCASRQGNEKLFFGSGTQLSVL.

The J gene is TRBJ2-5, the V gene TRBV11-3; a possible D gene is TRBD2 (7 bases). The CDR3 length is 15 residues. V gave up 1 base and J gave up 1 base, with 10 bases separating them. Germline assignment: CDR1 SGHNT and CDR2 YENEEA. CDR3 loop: CASSLAGGPQETQYF. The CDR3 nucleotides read TGTGCCAGCAGCTTAGCGGGGGGCCCCCAAGAGACCCAGTACTTC.

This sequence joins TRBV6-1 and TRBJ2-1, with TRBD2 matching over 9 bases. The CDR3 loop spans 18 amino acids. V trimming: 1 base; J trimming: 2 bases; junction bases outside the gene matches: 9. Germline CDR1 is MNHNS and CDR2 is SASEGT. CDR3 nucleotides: TGTGCCAGCAGTGAAGGCGATCTAGCGGGATTCACCTACAATGAGCAGTTCTTC. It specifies CASSEGDLAGFTYNEQFF.

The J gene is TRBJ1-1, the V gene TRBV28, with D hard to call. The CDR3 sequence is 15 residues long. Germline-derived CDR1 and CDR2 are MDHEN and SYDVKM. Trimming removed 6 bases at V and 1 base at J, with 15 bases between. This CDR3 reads CASREVYETNTEAFF. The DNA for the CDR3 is TGTGCCAGCAGGGAGGTGTACGAAACGAACACTGAAGCTTTCTTT.

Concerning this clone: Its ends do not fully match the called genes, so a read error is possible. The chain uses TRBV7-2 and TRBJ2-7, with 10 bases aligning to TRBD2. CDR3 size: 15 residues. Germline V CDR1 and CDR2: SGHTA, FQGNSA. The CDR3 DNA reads TGTGCCAGCAGCGTAGCTAGCGGGGGATCCTACGAGCAGTACTTC. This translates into CASSVASGGSYEQYF. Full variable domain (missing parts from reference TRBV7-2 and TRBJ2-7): GAGVSQSPSNKVTEKGKDVELRCDPISGHTALYWYRQSLGQGLEFLIYFQGNSAPDKSGLPSDRFSAERTGGSVSTLTIQRTQQEDSAVYLCASSVASGGSYEQYFGPGTRLTVT.

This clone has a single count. The CDR3 DNA reads TGTGCCATTTCGGACAGGGGACAGGACACTGAAGCTTTCTTT. This gives the protein CAISDRGQDTEAFF. This chain uses TRBV28 with TRBJ1-1, with TRBD1 matching over 9 bases. The CDR3 length is 14 residues. The V gene end was trimmed by 10 bases and the J gene end by 3 bases; junction bases not matched to a gene: 9. Germline lookup yields CDR1 MDHEN and CDR2 SYDVKM.

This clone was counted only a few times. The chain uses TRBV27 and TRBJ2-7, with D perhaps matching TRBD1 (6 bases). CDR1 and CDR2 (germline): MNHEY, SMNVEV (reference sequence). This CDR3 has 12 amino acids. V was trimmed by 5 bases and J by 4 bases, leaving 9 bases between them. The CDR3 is CASSPTGYEQYF. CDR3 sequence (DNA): TGTGCCAGCAGTCCGACAGGATACGAGCAGTACTTC.

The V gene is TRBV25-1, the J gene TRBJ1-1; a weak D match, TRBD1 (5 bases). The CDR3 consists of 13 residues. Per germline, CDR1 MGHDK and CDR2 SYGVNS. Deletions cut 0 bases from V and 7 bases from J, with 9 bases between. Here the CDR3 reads CASSEYSGLEAFF. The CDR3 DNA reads TGTGCCAGCAGTGAATATTCAGGGCTTGAAGCTTTCTTT.

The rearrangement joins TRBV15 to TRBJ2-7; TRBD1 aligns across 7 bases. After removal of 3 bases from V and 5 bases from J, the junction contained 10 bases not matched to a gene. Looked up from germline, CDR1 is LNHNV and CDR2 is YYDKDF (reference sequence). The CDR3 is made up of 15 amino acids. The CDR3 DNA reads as TGTGCCACCAGCAGCCAGACAGGGAGTTGGGACGAGCAGTACTTC. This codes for CATSSQTGSWDEQYF.

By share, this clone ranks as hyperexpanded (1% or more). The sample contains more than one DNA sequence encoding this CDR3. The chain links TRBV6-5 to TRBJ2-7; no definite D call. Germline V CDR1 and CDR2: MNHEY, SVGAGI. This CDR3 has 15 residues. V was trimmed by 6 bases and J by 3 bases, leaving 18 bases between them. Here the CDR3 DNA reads TGTGCCAGCAGGCTGACTCTACTATCTCTCTACGAGCAGTACTTC. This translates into CASRLTLLSLYEQYF.

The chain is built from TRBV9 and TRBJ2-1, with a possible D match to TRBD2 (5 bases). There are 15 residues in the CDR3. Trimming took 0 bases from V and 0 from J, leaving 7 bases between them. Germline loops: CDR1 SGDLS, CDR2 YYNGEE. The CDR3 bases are TGTGCCAGCAGCGTAGATACTAGCTCCTACAATGAGCAGTTCTTC. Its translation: CASSVDTSSYNEQFF.

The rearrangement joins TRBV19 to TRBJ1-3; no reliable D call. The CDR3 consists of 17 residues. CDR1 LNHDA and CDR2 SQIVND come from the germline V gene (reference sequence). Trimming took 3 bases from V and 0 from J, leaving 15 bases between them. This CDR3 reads CASSIPHPIRSGNTIYF. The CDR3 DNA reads TGTGCCAGTAGTATTCCCCACCCTATACGCTCTGGAAACACCATATATTTT.